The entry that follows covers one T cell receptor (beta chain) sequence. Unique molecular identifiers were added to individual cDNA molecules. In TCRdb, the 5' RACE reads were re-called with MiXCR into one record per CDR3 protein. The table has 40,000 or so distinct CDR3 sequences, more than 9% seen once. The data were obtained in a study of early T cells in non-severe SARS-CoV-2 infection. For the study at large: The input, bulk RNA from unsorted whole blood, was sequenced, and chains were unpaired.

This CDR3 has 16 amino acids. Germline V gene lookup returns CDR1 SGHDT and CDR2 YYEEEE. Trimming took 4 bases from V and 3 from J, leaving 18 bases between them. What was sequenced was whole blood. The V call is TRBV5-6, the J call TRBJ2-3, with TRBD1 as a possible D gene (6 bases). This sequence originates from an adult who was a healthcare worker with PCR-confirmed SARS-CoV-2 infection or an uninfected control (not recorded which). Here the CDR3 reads CASSLQGVLVTDTQYF. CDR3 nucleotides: TGTGCCAGCAGCCTACAGGGAGTTTTGGTGACAGATACGCAGTATTTT.